These 30 T cell receptor beta chains were sequenced from one sample in a study of cytomegalovirus exposure and HLA in healthy donors. The PCR ran on 60 Vbeta and 13 Jbeta primers. Measured with immunoSEQ multiplex PCR; TCRdb has only the in-frame clones, and not every one. This table holds 200,000 to 250,000 clones. Sequenced: PBMCs. Receptor source: a woman in her 30s in good health and CMV-seropositive.

CDR3 sequence reads: CASSTPGQGPGANVLTF. The CDR3 nucleotides are TGTGCCAGTAGTACCCCGGGACAGGGACCTGGGGCCAACGTCCTGACTTTC. The gene calls are TRBV19 and TRBJ2-6; 9 nucleotides align to TRBD1. CDR3 length equals 17 residues. Germline CDR1 LNHDA, CDR2 SQIVND (reference sequence). V shed 4 bases, J shed 2 bases, and the junction held 6 bases outside the gene matches.

The gene calls are TRBV27 and TRBJ2-2, with D perhaps TRBD2 (7 bases). The CDR3 extends over 17 amino acids. The ends were cut back, 5 bases at V and 2 bases at J, with 18 bases in the middle. Germline CDR1 MNHEY, CDR2 SMNVEV (reference sequence). CDR3 in DNA: TGTGCCAGCAGTCAAAGGGGGGGTACCCTCAACACCGGGGAGCTGTTTTTT. Protein sequence: CASSQRGGTLNTGELFF.

This chain uses TRBV27 with TRBJ2-1; 10 bases fit TRBD2. Germline V gene sequence: CDR1 MNHEY, CDR2 SMNVEV (reference sequence). J lost 3 bases, V lost 10 bases, and 12 bases had no gene match. The CDR3 runs 16 residues. This chain's CDR3 is CATSPTGTSDYNEQFF. In DNA form, the CDR3 reads TGTGCCACCTCCCCAACCGGGACTAGCGACTACAATGAGCAGTTCTTC.

This rearrangement joins TRBV30 to TRBJ2-5; the match to TRBD2 covers 7 bases. Per the germline V gene, CDR1 is GTSNPN and CDR2 is SVGIG (reference sequence). CDR3 length: 13 residues. Trimming took 2 bases from V and 5 from J; bases not matched to a gene: 5. The CDR3 DNA reads as TGTGCCTGGAGTACTAGCGATTGGGAGACCCAGTACTTC. Translation: CAWSTSDWETQYF.

The J gene is TRBJ2-5, the V gene TRBV7-9, with D tentatively TRBD2 (5 bases). The V gene's germline CDR1 is SEHNR and CDR2 FQNEAQ (reference sequence). There are 14 residues in the CDR3. V lost 2 bases to trimming and J lost 5 bases, with 12 bases between them. The CDR3 here is CASSLFGVEETQYF. CDR3 in DNA: TGTGCCAGCAGCTTATTCGGGGTGGAGGAGACCCAGTACTTC.

This chain uses TRBV19 with TRBJ2-1; tentative D call: TRBD2 (6 bases). Germline CDR1 is LNHDA and CDR2 is SQIVND (reference sequence). CDR3 length equals 16 residues. Trimming pared 3 bases from V and 4 bases from J, leaving 16 bases between. The CDR3: CASSISLGAGYNEQFF. The CDR3 DNA sequence: TGTGCCAGTAGTATTTCCTTAGGAGCGGGTTACAATGAGCAGTTCTTC.

This chain links TRBV5-4 with TRBJ1-2; 10 nucleotides align to TRBD1. The CDR3 extends over 15 amino acids. Germline V gene sequence: CDR1 SGHNT, CDR2 YYREEE (reference sequence). V shed 3 bases, J shed 2 bases, and the junction held 4 bases outside the gene matches. The CDR3 DNA reads TGTGCCAGCAGCTATCCGGGACAGGGGAACTATGGCTACACCTTC. This encodes CASSYPGQGNYGYTF.

This chain uses TRBV19 with TRBJ2-5; D not certain. The CDR3 is 15 residues long. The germline V and J ends were trimmed by 4 bases and 5 bases, with 17 bases remaining between them. The V gene's germline CDR1 is LNHDA and CDR2 SQIVND (reference sequence). The CDR3 nucleotides read TGTGCCAGTAGTAAACGCGTTGTAGTCGGGGAGACCCAGTACTTC. Translation gives CASSKRVVVGETQYF.

The chain uses TRBV15 and TRBJ1-5; 7 bases match TRBD1. V was pared by 5 bases and J by 6 bases, with 10 bases of the junction left unmatched. Germline CDR1 LNHNV, CDR2 YYDKDF (reference sequence). This CDR3 is built from 15 residues. CDR3 in amino acids: CATSATGAGRQPQHF. For the CDR3, the DNA is TGTGCCACCAGCGCTACAGGGGCCGGGCGTCAGCCCCAGCATTTT.

The chain joins TRBV30 to TRBJ2-1, with TRBD2 identical over 8 bases. V lost 4 bases to trimming and J lost 0 bases; unmatched junction nucleotides: 17. The CDR3 is 19 residues long. Germline V gene data show CDR1 as GTSNPN and CDR2 as SVGIG (reference sequence). CDR3 bases: TGTGCCTGGATCGGAACTAGCGGTTTACAACTTAGCTCCTACAATGAGCAGTTCTTC. Amino acid sequence: CAWIGTSGLQLSSYNEQFF.

The V and J genes are TRBV7-8 and TRBJ1-3; D remains ambiguous. Germline V gene data show CDR1 as SGHVS and CDR2 as FQNEAQ. This CDR3 region has 18 residues. The V gene lost 5 bases and the J gene lost 2 bases, with 22 bases spanning the gap. The CDR3 DNA reads TGTGCCAGCAGCCTTGGTGTCTGGTCCTGGGAGCCTGGAAACACCATATATTTT. It translates to CASSLGVWSWEPGNTIYF. The full variable domain, completed using reference TRBV7-8 and TRBJ1-3, is GAGVSQSPRYKVAKRGQDVALRCDPISGHVSLFWYQQALGQGPEFLTYFQNEAQLDKSGLPSDRFFAERPEGSVSTLKIQRTQQEDSAVYLCASSLGVWSWEPGNTIYFGEGSWLTVV.

The V and J genes are TRBV7-6 and TRBJ1-1; 8 nucleotides line up with TRBD1. From germline, CDR1 is SGHVS and CDR2 FNYEAQ. CDR3 length equals 18 residues. V lost 4 bases and J lost 0; bases outside the gene matches: 13. The DNA of the CDR3 is TGTGCCAGCAGCTCCCCGGGACAGGTTGCCTTGATGAACACTGAAGCTTTCTTT. This translates into CASSSPGQVALMNTEAFF.

The chain combines TRBV20-1 with TRBJ1-1, with D possibly TRBD1 on 6 matching bases. The CDR3 totals 11 residues. V was cut by 3 bases and J by 11 bases, with 13 bases left in between. Germline loops: CDR1 DFQATT, CDR2 SNEGSKA (reference sequence). In DNA form, the CDR3 reads TGCAGTGCTAGTCAGGGGTGGGGGGCTTTCTTT. This gives the protein CSASQGWGAFF.

The rearrangement joins TRBV6-5 to TRBJ1-3; 7 bases agree with TRBD1. Trimming cost V 3 bases and J 1 base; bases outside gene matches: 6. CDR1 is MNHEY, CDR2 SVGAGI, per germline. This CDR3 is 16 amino acids long. CDR3 residues: CASSYDRVGSGNTIYF. DNA of the CDR3: TGTGCCAGCAGTTATGACAGGGTAGGGTCTGGAAACACCATATATTTT.

V and J are TRBV19 and TRBJ1-4, with 7 bases aligning to TRBD1. The CDR3 runs to 15 residues. Germline values: CDR1 LNHDA, CDR2 SQIVND (reference sequence). J gave up 2 bases and V 4 bases, and 4 bases lay outside the gene matches. The CDR3 DNA follows: TGTGCCAGTAGTAGAACAGGGGTGACTAATGAAAAACTGTTTTTT. Amino acid sequence: CASSRTGVTNEKLFF.

The chain uses TRBV5-4 and TRBJ2-7; 7 nucleotides line up with TRBD2. The CDR3 is made up of 16 amino acids. CDR1 is SGHNT and CDR2 is YYREEE in the germline V gene (reference sequence). V gave up 1 base and J gave up 5 bases; unmatched junction bases: 12. In DNA form, the CDR3 reads TGTGCCAGCAGCTTGTTGATAGCGGGTCTCCCCAACGAGCAGTACTTC. Amino acid sequence: CASSLLIAGLPNEQYF.

CDR3 nucleotides: TGTGCCAGCAGTTTATCCCCGGGACTTCAGCACTATGGCTACACCTTC. This encodes CASSLSPGLQHYGYTF. The chain has TRBV28 and TRBJ1-2; the D gene is possibly TRBD1 (5 bases). This CDR3 spans 16 amino acids. Germline CDR1 MDHEN, CDR2 SYDVKM. V was trimmed by 1 base and J by 3 bases, leaving 15 bases between them.

The chain couples TRBV7-2 to TRBJ1-4; weak D call: TRBD1 (5 bases). The V end was cut by 3 bases, the J end by 7 bases, with 15 bases between. The CDR3 spans 15 residues. The germline CDR1 and CDR2 sequences are SGHTA and FQGNSA. DNA of the CDR3: TGTGCCAGCAGCTTCGAACGGGGCGGGGGTGAAAAACTGTTTTTT. Residues: CASSFERGGGEKLFF.

The rearrangement uses TRBV28 and TRBJ2-1; 8 bases align to TRBD1. Unmatched junction bases numbered 15, after V lost 6 bases and J lost 8 bases. The CDR3 length is 16 residues. Germline CDR1 is MDHEN and CDR2 is SYDVKM. Here the CDR3 DNA reads TGTGCCAGCAGCTCGGTAGGACAGGGTCTTTTCCATGAGCAGTTCTTC. As protein: CASSSVGQGLFHEQFF.

The V and J genes are TRBV19 and TRBJ2-2; D not resolved. Deletions cut 9 bases from V and 6 bases from J, with 11 bases between. The length of the CDR3 is 12 residues. Germline V gene lookup returns CDR1 LNHDA and CDR2 SQIVND (reference sequence). DNA for the CDR3: TGTGCCAGCAAACACAACCCCGGGGAGCTGTTTTTT. Its protein product is CASKHNPGELFF. Looking up the rest from reference TRBV19 and TRBJ2-2 gives the full variable domain: DGGITQSPKYLFRKEGQNVTLSCEQNLNHDAMYWYRQDPGQGLRLIYYSQIVNDFQKGDIAEGYSVSREKKESFPLTVTSAQKNPTAFYLCASKHNPGELFFGEGSRLTVL.

Here the CDR3 reads CASSWGQPYEQYF. DNA of the CDR3: TGCGCCAGCAGCTGGGGACAGCCCTACGAGCAGTACTTC. The genes are TRBV5-1 and TRBJ2-7, with TRBD1 matching 7 bases. J was trimmed by 2 bases and V by 3 bases; bases with no gene match: 2. The CDR3 is made up of 13 amino acids. The germline V gene encodes CDR1 SGHRS and CDR2 YFSETQ.

The genes are TRBV4-2 and TRBJ2-4; 12 bases agree with TRBD2. Trimming at V came to 3 bases and at J to 5 bases, leaving 11 bases not matched to a gene. This CDR3 comprises 18 residues. Germline CDR1 reads LGHNA; CDR2 reads YNFKEQ. CDR3 sequence: CASSHHLTSGGTENIQYF. The CDR3 nucleotides read TGTGCCAGCAGCCATCACTTAACTAGCGGGGGGACCGAAAACATTCAGTACTTC.

The chain links TRBV4-2 to TRBJ2-7, with 9 bases that match TRBD2. V lost 2 bases and J lost 0; bases outside the gene matches: 2. CDR1 is LGHNA and CDR2 is YNFKEQ in the germline V gene. This CDR3 comprises 15 residues. The DNA for the CDR3 is TGTGCCAGCAGCCAACGGACTAGCGCCTCCTACGAGCAGTACTTC. Amino acids: CASSQRTSASYEQYF.

This sequence joins TRBV5-1 and TRBJ2-7; 7 nucleotides align to TRBD1. Germline V gene sequence: CDR1 SGHRS, CDR2 YFSETQ. With 4 bases clipped from V and 0 bases from J, the junction kept 4 bases outside the gene matches. CDR3 length: 14 amino acids. CDR3: CASSTGQPSYEQYF. The CDR3 nucleotides read TGCGCCAGCAGCACGGGACAGCCCTCCTACGAGCAGTACTTC. The full variable domain, rest sourced from reference TRBV5-1 and TRBJ2-7, is KAGVTQTPRYLIKTRGQQVTLSCSPISGHRSVSWYQQTPGQGLQFLFEYFSETQRNKGNFPGRFSGRQFSNSRSEMNVSTLELGDSALYLCASSTGQPSYEQYFGPGTRLTVT.

On this clone itself: The junction does not match germline at one end; this may be a read error. V is TRBV5-6 and J is TRBJ2-1; the match to TRBD2 covers 12 bases. Germline V gene lookup returns CDR1 SGHDT and CDR2 YYEEEE. The CDR3 runs 16 residues. The CDR3 here is CASGSRPGLAGNGQFF. The DNA for the CDR3 is TGTGCCAGCGGTTCAAGACCGGGACTAGCGGGCAATGGGCAGTTCTTC.

The gene calls are TRBV10-1 and TRBJ1-2; 7 bases are a match to TRBD1. The CDR3 contains 14 residues. Losses at the gene ends were 3 bases for V and 5 bases for J; bases not matched to a gene: 6. Germline V gives CDR1 WNHNN, CDR2 SYGVQD (reference sequence). The CDR3 region has the DNA TGCGCCAGCAGTGAAACGGACAGGTTGTATGGCTACACCTTC. As protein: CASSETDRLYGYTF.

The rearrangement joins TRBV7-2 to TRBJ2-2; D uncertain. CDR1 and CDR2 (germline): SGHTA, FQGNSA. V was trimmed by 6 bases and J by 5 bases, leaving 16 bases between them. This CDR3 has 15 residues. CDR3 in amino acids: CASSLNPLRTGELFF. The CDR3 nucleotides read TGTGCCAGCAGTTTAAACCCCCTCCGGACCGGGGAGCTGTTTTTT.

V and J are TRBV6-1 and TRBJ2-5; 10 positions agree with TRBD2. The end of the DNA aligns better with TRBJ2-7, so the J call may be wrong. This CDR3 is built from 14 residues. CDR1 and CDR2 from the germline V gene are MNHNS and SASEGT. The DNA for the CDR3 is TGTGCCAGCAGTGTACTAGCGGGAACCTACGAGCAGTACTTC. It encodes CASSVLAGTYEQYF.

This sequence joins TRBV28 and TRBJ1-3; weak D call: TRBD1 (6 bases). Germline V gives CDR1 MDHEN, CDR2 SYDVKM. The CDR3 is 15 amino acids. Trimming took 8 bases from V and 0 from J, leaving 14 bases between them. This chain's CDR3 is CASVLRGASGNTIYF. CDR3 nucleotide sequence: TGTGCCAGCGTTCTCAGGGGTGCCTCTGGAAACACCATATATTTT.

The chain couples TRBV9 to TRBJ2-3, with TRBD2 identical over 12 bases. The length of the CDR3 is 14 residues. Germline CDR1 reads SGDLS; CDR2 reads YYNGEE. V was clipped by 7 bases and J by 4 bases; unmatched bases: 4. Here the CDR3 reads CASQTSGGSDTQYF. CDR3 DNA sequence: TGTGCCAGCCAGACTAGCGGGGGATCAGATACGCAGTATTTT. The variable domain in full, completed from reference TRBV9 and TRBJ2-3, reads DSGVTQTPKHLITATGQRVTLRCSPRSGDLSVYWYQQSLDQGLQFLIQYYNGEERAKGNILERFSAQQFPDLHSELNLSSLELGDSALYFCASQTSGGSDTQYFGPGTRLTVL.